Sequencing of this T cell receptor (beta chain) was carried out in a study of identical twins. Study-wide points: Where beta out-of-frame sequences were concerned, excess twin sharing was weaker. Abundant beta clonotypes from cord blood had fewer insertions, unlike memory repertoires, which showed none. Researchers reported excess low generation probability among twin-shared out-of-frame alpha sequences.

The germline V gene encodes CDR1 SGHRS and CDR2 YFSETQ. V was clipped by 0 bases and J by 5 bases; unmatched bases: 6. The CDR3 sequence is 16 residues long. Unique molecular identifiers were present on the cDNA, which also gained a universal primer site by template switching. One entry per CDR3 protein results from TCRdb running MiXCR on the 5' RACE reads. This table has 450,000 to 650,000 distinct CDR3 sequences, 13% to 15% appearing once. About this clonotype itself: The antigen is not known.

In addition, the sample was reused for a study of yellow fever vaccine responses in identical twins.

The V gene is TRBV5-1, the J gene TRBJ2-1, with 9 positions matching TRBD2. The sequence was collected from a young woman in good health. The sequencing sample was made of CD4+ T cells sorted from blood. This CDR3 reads CASSLARLADDNEQFF. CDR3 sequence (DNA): TGCGCCAGCAGCTTGGCCCGACTAGCGGATGACAATGAGCAGTTCTTC.